The source of this T cell receptor (beta chain) is a study of shared clonotypes between healthy human individuals. Study context: Per donor, CD8 memory used one plate, CD8 naive used two, CD4 memory used three and CD4 naive used three.

General study results and limits: The study's rarefaction showed incomplete sorted-subset sequencing despite large depth.

Free of recent acute infections or vaccinations, the donors were healthy HIV-negative adults. Worth noting for this clone: The antigen is not known.

The germline V gene has CDR1 MDHEN and CDR2 SYDVKM. The CDR3 totals 11 residues. An approximately 200 ng quantity of DNA, 30,000 to 35,000 T cell genomes, went into the sorted-subset replicate PCRs. Some clones are missing from TCRdb's copy, which holds only in-frame ones; the method was immunoSEQ multiplex PCR. The table has approximately 2.4 million clones, approximately 95% seen once; the top ten hold roughly 0.13%. Source material: naive CD4+ T cells sorted from blood. Subset of the sample: CD45RA+ positively selected. The chain is built from TRBV28 and TRBJ1-5; the D is unclear. This TCR was sampled from a man aged 18 to 29 in good health. The CDR3 region is CAVGVRQPQHF. CDR3 coding DNA: TGTGCTGTTGGGGTAAGGCAGCCCCAGCATTTT.